This entry concerns a single TCR beta chain. V lost 4 bases, J lost 6 bases, and 10 bases lay in between. CDR1 is DFQATT, CDR2 SNEGSKA, per germline (reference sequence). The CDR3 has 11 amino acids. The sample belongs to a study of shared clonotypes between healthy human individuals. Repertoires were generated with immunoSEQ multiplex PCR, while TCRdb's copy carries only in-frame clones and drops some. The profile covers some 530,000 clones, with 81% appearing a single time and 10% to 15% taken by the ten largest. The chain links TRBV20-1 to TRBJ2-7; D remains unclear. Sequencing was performed on PBMCs. This receptor was obtained from a woman aged 40 to 55 in good health. Some clones in this sample may be carry-over from other donors' samples. CDR3 in amino acids: CSANPALEQYF. DNA for the CDR3: TGCAGTGCTAACCCCGCCCTCGAGCAGTACTTC.